This T cell receptor beta chain was documented in a study of T cells after yellow fever vaccination. On the study more broadly: Each low-cell-number fraction was prepared by means of SMART-Seq v4 Ultra Low Input. Findings and limits, study-wide: The study re-detected most primary-vaccination clones after the booster (96% CD4, roughly 85% CD8). The secondary response was weaker but peaked faster, day 5 versus 15.

Universal primer sites and UMIs were introduced during 5'RACE template-switching synthesis of TCR cDNA. TCRdb used MiXCR to reprocess the 5' RACE reads, holding one entry per CDR3 protein. The sample has 350,000 to 450,000 distinct CDR3 sequences; 15% to 20% are singletons. Worth noting for this clonotype: Its antigen is currently unknown.

The sequence derives from a man aged 18 to 30 who received the YFV17D yellow fever vaccine. Sample: PBMCs, taken before the yellow fever booster vaccination.

The CDR3 sequence: CASSRNRGGQGDTQYF. The CDR3 coding sequence is TGTGCCAGCAGCCGGAATAGGGGGGGCCAGGGAGATACGCAGTATTTT. The chain couples TRBV5-4 to TRBJ2-3; maybe TRBD2 (7 bases). Germline V gene lookup returns CDR1 SGHNT and CDR2 YYREEE (reference sequence). V lost 4 bases and J 5 bases, leaving 20 bases between the germline ends. This CDR3 is 16 amino acids long.